The sequence of this T cell receptor (beta chain) was determined in a study of cytotoxic CD8 clonotypes in ibrutinib-treated CLL. Study summary: Responses comprised about 24 partial and 2 complete; at median roughly 66 months, approximately 15 remained remitted and roughly 12 progressed.

Using immunoSEQ multiplex PCR, the repertoire was profiled, and TCRdb retains in-frame clones only, with some absent. This table has fewer than 400,000 clones, 67% appearing once. With regard to this clone: Antigen: not known.

Study-wide findings and caveats: The public clonotypes identified were infrequent and showed contraction or stability on treatment. Baseline values of clonality outstripped age-matched healthy donors and followed circulating CD8+ T-cell counts.

The sample consisted of PBMCs, taken after 36 months of ibrutinib treatment. This clonotype was sampled from a human donor with chronic lymphocytic leukemia.

The CDR3 spells CASSLGSKNIQYF. CDR3 sequence (DNA): TGTGCCAGCAGTTTAGGGTCCAAAAACATTCAGTACTTC. This rearrangement joins TRBV28 to TRBJ2-4; D unresolved. The length of the CDR3 is 13 residues. The V and J ends lost 2 bases and 2 bases respectively, with 4 bases between them. Germline CDR1 reads MDHEN; CDR2 reads SYDVKM.